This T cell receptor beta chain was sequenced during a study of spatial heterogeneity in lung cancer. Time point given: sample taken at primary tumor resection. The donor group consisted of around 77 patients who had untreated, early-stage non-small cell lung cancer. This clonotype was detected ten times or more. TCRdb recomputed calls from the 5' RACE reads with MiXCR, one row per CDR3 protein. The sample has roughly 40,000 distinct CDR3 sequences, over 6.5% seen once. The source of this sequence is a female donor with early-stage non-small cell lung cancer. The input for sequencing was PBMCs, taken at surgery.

CDR3 in amino acids: CASSLLEGNQPQHF. The CDR3 bases are TGTGCCAGCAGTTTACTGGAGGGGAATCAGCCCCAGCATTTT. The chain carries TRBV27 and TRBJ1-5; D possibly corresponds to TRBD1 (5 bases). Trimming removed 2 bases from V and 4 bases from J, with 9 bases in between. Germline CDR1 is MNHEY and CDR2 is SMNVEV (reference sequence). The CDR3 is 14 residues long.